The source of this T cell receptor beta chain is a study of CD8 T cells in Susac syndrome. The RNA, roughly 0.45 to 1 ug, was put through reverse transcription using random hexamers. The method of amplification for TCR beta CDR3 was immunoSEQ multiplex PCR, covering 54 Vbeta and 13 Jbeta. TCRdb reanalysed the immunoSEQ multiplex PCR reads using MiXCR and keeps one entry per CDR3 protein. The table has some 300,000 distinct CDR3 sequences, 70% to 90% seen once. Germline CDR1 SGHTA, CDR2 FQGNSA. V gave up 2 bases and J gave up 6 bases, with 11 bases separating them. The length of the CDR3 is 14 residues. The patients serving as multiple sclerosis controls were treatment-naive. They had stable or active relapsing-remitting disease and fulfilled revised McDonald criteria.

The chain has TRBV7-2 and TRBJ2-1; D not resolved. The sequenced material came from CD8+ T cells from PBMCs. The sequence was collected from a human donor with multiple sclerosis. In DNA form, the CDR3 reads TGTGCCAGCAGCTTATTCAACAGTCTCAATGAGCAGTTCTTC. It translates to CASSLFNSLNEQFF.